These 11 T cell receptor beta chains originate from one sample sequenced in a study of shared clonotypes between healthy human individuals. TCRdb keeps only in-frame clones here, not all; method: immunoSEQ multiplex PCR. The sample lists some 79,000 clones; 60% to 65% were seen once. Sequenced material: memory CD8+ T cells sorted from blood. Stated subset: CD45RO+ cells pooled with CCR7-negative TemRA cells. The receptors were sampled from a man aged 25-45 years in good health.

This chain uses TRBV7-4 with TRBJ2-7, with TRBD1 matching 7 bases. J was trimmed by 3 bases and V by 5 bases; bases with no gene match: 7. This CDR3 spans 14 amino acids. CDR1 is SGHVT and CDR2 is SQSDAQ in the germline V gene. The CDR3 spells CASSAEQGFYEQYF. The CDR3 bases are TGTGCCAGCAGCGCGGAACAGGGGTTCTACGAGCAGTACTTC.

This clone occurred many times. J is TRBJ1-2 and V is TRBV7-9, with D perhaps matching TRBD1 (5 bases). Germline V gene lookup returns CDR1 SEHNR and CDR2 FQNEAQ (reference sequence). V was shortened by 5 bases and J by 4 bases, with 17 bases between the two germline ends. The CDR3 totals 15 residues. The CDR3 nucleotides read TGTGCCAGCAGCCCGAGGGACTCCACGGGCTATGGCTACACCTTC. Its protein is CASSPRDSTGYGYTF.

There are a few counts of this clone. The chain is built from TRBV27 and TRBJ2-2, with D hard to call. Trimming took 2 bases from V and 6 from J, leaving 4 bases between them. Per the germline V gene, CDR1 is MNHEY and CDR2 is SMNVEV (reference sequence). This CDR3 has 12 amino acids. The CDR3 coding sequence is TGTGCCAGCAGTTTAACGGCCGGGGAGCTGTTTTTT. It is translated as CASSLTAGELFF.

The CDR3 here is CASSLLGGTRQETQYF. The CDR3 nucleotides are TGCGCCAGCAGCTTATTAGGAGGAACGCGCCAAGAGACCCAGTACTTC. The chain is built from TRBV5-1 and TRBJ2-5, with D possibly TRBD2 on 5 matching bases. Germline CDR1 reads SGHRS; CDR2 reads YFSETQ. V lost 2 bases, J lost 1 base, and 15 bases lay in between. The CDR3 contains 16 residues.

As to this clone: With a far larger clone one base away, a read error is the likely cause. This chain uses TRBV10-3 with TRBJ2-7; 11 nucleotides line up with TRBD1. CDR3 length: 14 amino acids. V was clipped by 5 bases and J by 3 bases; unmatched bases: 3. CDR1 ENHRY and CDR2 SYGVKD come from the germline V gene. CDR3 DNA: TGTGCCATCAGTACCGGGACAGGGGGCTACGAGCAGTACTTC. Protein: CAISTGTGGYEQYF.

The V gene is TRBV2, the J gene TRBJ1-5, with 9 bases lining up with TRBD1. After removal of 4 bases from V and 12 bases from J, the junction contained 7 bases not matched to a gene. The germline V gene encodes CDR1 SNHLY and CDR2 FYNNEI. The CDR3 consists of 13 residues. The CDR3 is CASSVGTGFIQHF. The CDR3 DNA reads TGTGCCAGCAGTGTCGGGACAGGGTTTATCCAGCATTTT.

This clone was seen a single time. The chain couples TRBV7-7 to TRBJ2-1, with 9 nucleotides matching TRBD2. Germline V CDR1 and CDR2: SSHAT, FNYEAQ (reference sequence). The CDR3 extends over 14 amino acids. V was clipped by 2 bases and J by 9 bases; unmatched bases: 5. The CDR3 DNA reads TGTGCCAGCAGCTTAATAGCGGGAGACGGTGAGCAGTTCTTC. Protein product: CASSLIAGDGEQFF.

This clone was observed many times. The J gene is TRBJ2-5, the V gene TRBV4-1, with TRBD2 as a possible D gene (5 bases). V lost 0 bases to trimming and J lost 6 bases, with 11 bases between them. The CDR3 spans 14 residues. Germline loops: CDR1 MGHRA, CDR2 YSYEKL. For the CDR3, the DNA is TGCGCCAGCAGCCAAGAGATCGGGATTCAGACCCAGTACTTC. Protein sequence: CASSQEIGIQTQYF.

The chain links TRBV29-1 to TRBJ2-1; 7 bases map to TRBD1. V lost 5 bases and J lost 7; bases outside the gene matches: 14. Germline CDR1 is SQVTM and CDR2 is ANQGSEA. CDR3 size: 15 residues. Here the CDR3 reads CSVLLTRQGVNEQFF. In DNA, the CDR3 is TGCAGCGTTTTACTAACTCGACAGGGAGTTAATGAGCAGTTCTTC.

This clone was observed a handful of times. The chain joins TRBV6-5 to TRBJ1-2; D gene unclear. The CDR3 is made up of 13 amino acids. CDR1 and CDR2 from the germline V gene are MNHEY and SVGAGI. V gave up 5 bases and J gave up 8 bases, with 15 bases separating them. The CDR3 nucleotides are TGTGCCAGCAGTCCAACCCCCGGTCGGGGCTACACCTTC. The encoded protein is CASSPTPGRGYTF.

At least ten counts were recorded for this clone. The gene calls are TRBV13 and TRBJ2-5; D is possibly TRBD1 (6 bases). Germline V gives CDR1 PRHDT, CDR2 FYEKMQ (reference sequence). The CDR3 is 15 amino acids. V was trimmed by 7 bases and J by 1 base, leaving 16 bases between them. CDR3 nucleotides: TGTGCCAGCATGGGACCACAGGGAATCCAAGAGACCCAGTACTTC. It is translated as CASMGPQGIQETQYF.